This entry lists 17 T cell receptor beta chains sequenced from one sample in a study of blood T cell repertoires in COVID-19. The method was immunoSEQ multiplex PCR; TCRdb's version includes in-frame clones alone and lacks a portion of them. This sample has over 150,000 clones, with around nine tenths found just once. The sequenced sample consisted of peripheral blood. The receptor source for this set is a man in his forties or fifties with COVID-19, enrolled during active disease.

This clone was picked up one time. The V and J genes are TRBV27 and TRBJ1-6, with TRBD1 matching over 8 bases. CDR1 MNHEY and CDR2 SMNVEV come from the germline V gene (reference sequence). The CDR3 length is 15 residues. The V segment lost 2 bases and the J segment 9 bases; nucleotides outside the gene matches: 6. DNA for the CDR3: TGTGCCAGCAGTTTAGATTGGACAGGGCCTTCACCCCTCCACTTT. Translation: CASSLDWTGPSPLHF.

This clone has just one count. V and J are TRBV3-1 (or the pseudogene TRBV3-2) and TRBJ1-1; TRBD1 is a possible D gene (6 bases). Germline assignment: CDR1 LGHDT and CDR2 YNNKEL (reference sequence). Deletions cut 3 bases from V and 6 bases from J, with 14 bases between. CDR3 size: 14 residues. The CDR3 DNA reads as TGTGCCAGCAGCCAGGGGGGGCGAGACGCTGAAGCTTTCTTT. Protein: CASSQGGRDAEAFF.

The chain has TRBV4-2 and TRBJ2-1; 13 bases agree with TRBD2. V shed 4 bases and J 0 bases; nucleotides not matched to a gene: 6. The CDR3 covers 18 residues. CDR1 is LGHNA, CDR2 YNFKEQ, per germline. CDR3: CASSLILAGGGSYNEQFF. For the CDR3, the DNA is TGTGCCAGCAGCCTCATACTAGCGGGAGGGGGCTCCTACAATGAGCAGTTCTTC.

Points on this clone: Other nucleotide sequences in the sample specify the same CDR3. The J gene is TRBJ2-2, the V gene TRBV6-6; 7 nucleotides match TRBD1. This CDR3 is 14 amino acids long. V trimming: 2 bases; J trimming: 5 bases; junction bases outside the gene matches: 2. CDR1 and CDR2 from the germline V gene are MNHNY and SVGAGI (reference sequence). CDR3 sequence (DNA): TGTGCCAGCAGTTACCCGACAGGGACCGGGGAGCTGTTTTTT. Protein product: CASSYPTGTGELFF.

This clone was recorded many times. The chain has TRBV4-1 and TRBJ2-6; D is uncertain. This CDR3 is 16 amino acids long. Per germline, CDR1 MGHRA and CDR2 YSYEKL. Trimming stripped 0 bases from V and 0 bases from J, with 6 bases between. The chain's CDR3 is CASSQDWSSGANVLTF. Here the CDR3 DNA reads TGCGCCAGCAGCCAAGATTGGAGCTCTGGGGCCAACGTCCTGACTTTC.

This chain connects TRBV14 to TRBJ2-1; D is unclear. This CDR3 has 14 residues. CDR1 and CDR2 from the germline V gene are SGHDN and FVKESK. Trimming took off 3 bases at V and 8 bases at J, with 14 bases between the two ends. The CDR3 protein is CASSHVPRLHEQFF. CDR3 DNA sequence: TGTGCCAGCAGCCATGTACCGAGGCTCCATGAGCAGTTCTTC.

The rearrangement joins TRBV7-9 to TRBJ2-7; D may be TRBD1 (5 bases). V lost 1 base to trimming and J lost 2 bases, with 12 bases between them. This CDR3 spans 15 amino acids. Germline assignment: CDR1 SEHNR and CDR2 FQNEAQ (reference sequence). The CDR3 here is CASSLDPLTAYEQYF. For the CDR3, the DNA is TGTGCCAGCAGCTTAGACCCCCTGACAGCCTACGAGCAGTACTTC.

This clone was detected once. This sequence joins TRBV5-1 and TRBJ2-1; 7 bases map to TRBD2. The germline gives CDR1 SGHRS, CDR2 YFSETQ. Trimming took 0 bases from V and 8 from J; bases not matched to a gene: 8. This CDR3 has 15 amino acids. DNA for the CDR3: TGCGCCAGCAGCTTGGAACGGGGAGGGTTCCATGAGCAGTTCTTC. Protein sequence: CASSLERGGFHEQFF. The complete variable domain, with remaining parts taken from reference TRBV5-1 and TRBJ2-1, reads KAGVTQTPRYLIKTRGQQVTLSCSPISGHRSVSWYQQTPGQGLQFLFEYFSETQRNKGNFPGRFSGRQFSNSRSEMNVSTLELGDSALYLCASSLERGGFHEQFFGPGTRLTVL.

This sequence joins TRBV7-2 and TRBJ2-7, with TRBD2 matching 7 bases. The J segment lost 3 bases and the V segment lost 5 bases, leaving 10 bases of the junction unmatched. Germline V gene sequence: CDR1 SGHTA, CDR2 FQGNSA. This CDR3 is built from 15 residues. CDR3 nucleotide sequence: TGTGCCAGCAGCCCGGACACCGGGGGGATCTACGAGCAGTACTTC. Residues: CASSPDTGGIYEQYF.

CDR3 protein: CASFSGVSSYEQYF. The CDR3 coding sequence is TGTGCCAGCTTTAGCGGGGTGAGCTCCTACGAGCAGTACTTC. This rearrangement joins TRBV27 to TRBJ2-7; 8 nucleotides align to TRBD2. Germline assignment: CDR1 MNHEY and CDR2 SMNVEV (reference sequence). J gave up 0 bases and V 8 bases, and 6 bases lay outside the gene matches. This CDR3 has 14 amino acids.

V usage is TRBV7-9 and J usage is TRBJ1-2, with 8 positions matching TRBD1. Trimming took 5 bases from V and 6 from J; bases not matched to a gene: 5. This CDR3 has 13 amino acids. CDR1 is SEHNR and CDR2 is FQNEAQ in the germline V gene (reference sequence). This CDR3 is CASSTETGDGYTF. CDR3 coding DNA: TGTGCCAGCAGCACCGAGACAGGGGATGGCTACACCTTC.

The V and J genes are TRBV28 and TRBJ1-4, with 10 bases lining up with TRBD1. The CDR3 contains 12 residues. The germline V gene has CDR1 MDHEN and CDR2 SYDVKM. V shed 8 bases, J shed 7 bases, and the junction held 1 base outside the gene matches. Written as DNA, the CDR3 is TGTGCCAGCCGACAGGGGGCTGAAAAACTGTTTTTT. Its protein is CASRQGAEKLFF.

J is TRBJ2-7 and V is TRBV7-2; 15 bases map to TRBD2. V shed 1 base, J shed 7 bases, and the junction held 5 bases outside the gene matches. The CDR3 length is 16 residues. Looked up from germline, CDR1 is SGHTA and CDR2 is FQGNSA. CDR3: CASSLVGLAGGAEQYF. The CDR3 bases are TGTGCCAGCAGCTTAGTGGGACTAGCGGGGGGCGCTGAGCAGTACTTC.

CDR3 residues: CASSLRTSGGYNEQFF. For the CDR3, the DNA is TGTGCCAGCAGTTTACGGACTAGCGGGGGGTACAATGAGCAGTTCTTC. This rearrangement joins TRBV27 to TRBJ2-1; TRBD2 agrees at 14 bases. The CDR3 has 16 residues. The germline CDR1 and CDR2 sequences are MNHEY and SMNVEV (reference sequence). The V gene end was trimmed by 2 bases and the J gene end by 4 bases; junction bases not matched to a gene: 1.

The CDR3 spells CASGRARTDTQYF. CDR3 bases: TGTGCCAGCGGGCGGGCGCGCACAGATACGCAGTATTTT. The gene calls are TRBV6-5 and TRBJ2-3; D possibly corresponds to TRBD2 (5 bases). Germline loops: CDR1 MNHEY, CDR2 SVGAGI. V was pared by 8 bases and J by 1 base, with 10 bases between. The CDR3 spans 13 residues.

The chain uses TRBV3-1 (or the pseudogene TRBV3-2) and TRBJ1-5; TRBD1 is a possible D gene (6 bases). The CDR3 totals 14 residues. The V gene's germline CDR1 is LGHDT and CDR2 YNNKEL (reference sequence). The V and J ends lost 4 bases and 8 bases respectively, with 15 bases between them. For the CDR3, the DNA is TGTGCCAGCAGCCTCACCGGGGGGGCTGAGCCCCAGCATTTT. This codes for CASSLTGGAEPQHF.

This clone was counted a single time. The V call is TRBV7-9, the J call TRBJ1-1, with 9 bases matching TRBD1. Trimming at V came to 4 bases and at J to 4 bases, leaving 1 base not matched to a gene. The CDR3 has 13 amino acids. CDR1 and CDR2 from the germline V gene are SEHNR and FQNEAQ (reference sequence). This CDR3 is CASSWDRVTEAFF. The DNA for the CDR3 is TGTGCCAGCAGCTGGGACAGGGTCACTGAAGCTTTCTTT.